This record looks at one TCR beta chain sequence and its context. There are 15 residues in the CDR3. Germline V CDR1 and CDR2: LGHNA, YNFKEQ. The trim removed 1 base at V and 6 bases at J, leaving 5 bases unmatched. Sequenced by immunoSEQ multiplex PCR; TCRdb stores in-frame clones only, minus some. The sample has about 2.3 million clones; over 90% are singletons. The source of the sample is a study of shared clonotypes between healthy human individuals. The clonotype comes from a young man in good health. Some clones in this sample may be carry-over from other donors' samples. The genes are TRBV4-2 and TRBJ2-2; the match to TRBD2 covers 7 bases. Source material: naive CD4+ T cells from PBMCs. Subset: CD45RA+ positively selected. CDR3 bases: TGTGCCAGCAGCCAAGTGGTGGGAGGGCCCGGGGAGCTGTTTTTT. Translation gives CASSQVVGGPGELFF.